In this sample, the clone carrying this T cell receptor (beta chain) turned up once. What it recognizes is unknown. TCRdb's table, derived via immunoSEQ multiplex PCR, lists solely in-frame clones and lacks some. This table has roughly 82,000 clones, around 92% appearing once. CDR3 length equals 14 residues. V lost 0 bases and J lost 1, with 7 bases in between. Germline V gene data show CDR1 as SGHRS and CDR2 as YFSETQ. This entry is derived from a study of cytomegalovirus exposure and HLA in healthy donors. Study-level findings and limits: A subsequent analysis found that TCR clusters from the first cohort also tended to co-occur in the approximately 120 validation repertoires, with approximately 95% of cluster scores above 0.

The chain employs TRBV5-1 and TRBJ2-5; D gene ambiguous. Sequencing was performed on PBMCs. This TCR derives from a man between 18 and 29 years old in good health and CMV-seronegative. This CDR3 is CASSLENSQETQYF. The CDR3 DNA is TGCGCCAGCAGCTTGGAGAACAGCCAAGAGACCCAGTACTTC.